This T cell receptor (beta chain) was sequenced for a study of blood T cell repertoires in COVID-19. Study-wide context: The United States, Italy and Spain were the sources of the acute and convalescent COVID-19 samples. Sources were T cells, B-cell-depleted T cells, or PBMCs; the material itself was cDNA or gDNA.

Germline V gene sequence: CDR1 WSHSY, CDR2 SAAADI. The CDR3 is 14 amino acids. The V gene end was trimmed by 5 bases and the J gene end by 3 bases; junction bases not matched to a gene: 7. Under the authors' procedure: Amplification of reference gene primers was used by the study to estimate nucleated cell counts. Sequencing was performed with immunoSEQ multiplex PCR; in TCRdb, only in-frame clones are kept and a portion is missing. That table is the source of V, J and clone size, and D and trimming were worked out from the DNA. Among about 110,000 clones listed, over 75% were seen once. The sample consisted of peripheral blood. This sequence originates from a woman in her 70s with acute or convalescent COVID-19. The chain combines TRBV10-2 with TRBJ2-7; TRBD1 matches 7 bases. Here the CDR3 reads CASSQTGTHYEQYF. The CDR3 DNA sequence: TGCGCCAGCAGTCAGACAGGGACCCACTACGAGCAGTACTTC.